One sample yielded the 6 T cell receptor beta chains listed below, sequenced in a study of T-cell memory formation after mild COVID-19 (dated by TCRdb to about 2021). The library was prepared using 5' RACE. Sequencing was performed on an Illumina NovaSeq 6000. TCRdb handled the public reads itself, with Q25 trimming in fastp and clone calling in MiXCR, and kept productive beta chains. For every CDR3 protein sequence, its rows merge into one entry that carries the most common genes and DNA. The sample table lists under 400,000 distinct CDR3 sequences, 28% of them with a count of one. The top ten clonotypes cover around an eighth of the sample. The sample consisted of PBMCs or a T cell subset sorted from them (not recorded which). These receptors all stem from an adult woman who had mild COVID-19 (a few samples of this study predate the infection). The sample titles of this study are shuffled in the database, so cell type and time point are left out; the donor was told from shared clones.

In this sample, this clonotype turned up a few times. V usage is TRBV4-1 and J usage is TRBJ2-1; the match to TRBD1 covers 7 bases. CDR3 size: 11 residues. CDR1 and CDR2 (germline): MGHRA, YSYEKL. V was clipped by 5 bases and J by 10 bases; unmatched bases: 2. This CDR3 reads CASSSRGEQFF. CDR3 nucleotide sequence: TGCGCCAGCAGCTCCAGGGGGGAGCAGTTCTTC.

In its sample, this clonotype was seen a few times. The chain is built from TRBV6-5 and TRBJ2-7, with D unclear. Trimming left V 7 bases short and J 2 bases short, with 9 bases between. The CDR3 is 12 amino acids. CDR1 is MNHEY and CDR2 is SVGAGI in the germline V gene. CDR3 amino acids: CASTLGTYEQYF. The CDR3 DNA reads TGTGCCAGCACGTTAGGAACCTACGAGCAGTACTTC.

With regard to this clonotype: One junction end disagrees with the germline gene, perhaps due to a read error. This sequence joins TRBV10-3 and TRBJ2-1, with a tentative D call TRBD2 (6 bases). This CDR3 contains 13 residues. The germline CDR1 and CDR2 sequences are ENHRY and SYGVKD. CDR3 sequence: CAGSSEAYNEQLF. CDR3 nucleotide sequence: TGTGCCGGGTCTAGCGAGGCCTACAATGAGCAGTTATTC.

This clonotype was detected only once. The chain employs TRBV27 and TRBJ2-7; no definite D call. Trimming stripped 4 bases from V and 2 bases from J, with 9 bases between. The CDR3 extends over 13 amino acids. Germline V lookup: CDR1 MNHEY, CDR2 SMNVEV (reference sequence). The CDR3 DNA sequence: TGTGCCAGCAGTTGGAAAACGACCTACGAGCAGTACTTC. This encodes CASSWKTTYEQYF.

The sample holds a few counts of this clonotype. The rearrangement links TRBV24-1 to TRBJ2-1, with TRBD2 matching 9 bases. This CDR3 is 14 amino acids long. J gave up 2 bases and V 5 bases, and 0 bases lay outside the gene matches. Germline assignment: CDR1 KGHDR and CDR2 SFDVKD. The CDR3: CATSVAGAYNEQFF. For the CDR3, the DNA is TGTGCCACCAGTGTAGCGGGGGCCTACAATGAGCAGTTCTTC.

The chain combines TRBV19 with TRBJ2-7, with D uncertain. V was pared by 5 bases and J by 0 bases, with 11 bases between. CDR3 length: 14 residues. Germline V CDR1 and CDR2: LNHDA, SQIVND (reference sequence). The DNA for the CDR3 is TGTGCCAGTAGTCCGCGACTTACCTCCTACGAGCAGTACTTC. Amino acids: CASSPRLTSYEQYF.